Each of the 22 T cell receptor beta chains below was sequenced from the same sample in a study of cytomegalovirus exposure and HLA in healthy donors (dated by TCRdb to about 2017). Libraries were built with the immunoSEQ multiplex PCR assay. A mixture of 60 forward primers for TCR Vbeta segments and 13 reverse primers for TCR Jbeta segments was used in the multiplex PCR. TCRdb limited this immuneACCESS table to in-frame rearrangements with V and J called. A share of clones is missing; checked studies link under half to unresolved V genes, and the rest is unexplained. Within this sample are more than 80,000 clones, with approximately 74% of them counted one time only. The ten top clones hold 13% to 15% of the sample. The source material was PBMCs. These TCRs come from a woman aged 70-85 years in good health and CMV-seropositive.

The CDR3 sequence is CASSPEGQNQPQHF. The CDR3 bases are TGCGCCAGCAGCCCTGAAGGACAGAATCAGCCCCAGCATTTT. The chain employs TRBV5-1 and TRBJ1-5, with D perhaps matching TRBD1 (6 bases). Germline V gene sequence: CDR1 SGHRS, CDR2 YFSETQ. Trimming cost V 4 bases and J 4 bases, with 12 bases left between them. The CDR3 covers 14 residues.

The chain links TRBV19 to TRBJ2-4, with TRBD1 matching 8 bases. Losses at the gene ends were 5 bases for V and 0 bases for J; bases not matched to a gene: 9. This CDR3 region has 17 residues. Germline V gene data show CDR1 as LNHDA and CDR2 as SQIVND (reference sequence). CDR3 bases: TGTGCCAGTAGTTCCGGACAGGGCGGAGTAGCCAAAAACATTCAGTACTTC. It codes for CASSSGQGGVAKNIQYF.

J is TRBJ1-1 and V is TRBV19, with 9 bases aligning to TRBD1. The CDR3 is made up of 16 amino acids. V trimming: 4 bases; J trimming: 6 bases; junction bases outside the gene matches: 12. Germline CDR1 is LNHDA and CDR2 is SQIVND (reference sequence). The DNA of the CDR3 is TGTGCCAGTAGTAAGAACAGGGGGCTTAGAGGGCCTGAAGCTTTCTTT. Its protein is CASSKNRGLRGPEAFF.

The rearrangement links TRBV6-6 to TRBJ1-5; no clear D gene. The CDR3 covers 13 residues. CDR1 is MNHNY and CDR2 is SVGAGI in the germline V gene (reference sequence). The germline V and J ends were trimmed by 7 bases and 2 bases, with 9 bases remaining between them. The CDR3 loop is CASNRGGNQPQHF. CDR3 coding DNA: TGTGCCAGCAACCGAGGAGGCAATCAGCCCCAGCATTTT.

V gene TRBV5-4 combines with J gene TRBJ2-7; 9 bases match TRBD1. The CDR3 loop spans 13 amino acids. Germline CDR1 SGHNT, CDR2 YYREEE (reference sequence). With V trimmed by 5 bases and J by 5 bases, 5 bases remained unmatched. This CDR3 is CASRERDRDEQYF. The CDR3 DNA reads TGTGCCAGCAGGGAACGGGACAGGGACGAGCAGTACTTC.

The chain recombines TRBV5-6 with TRBJ2-7; 11 nucleotides agree with TRBD1. Germline assignment: CDR1 SGHDT and CDR2 YYEEEE. The CDR3 spans 15 residues. The J segment lost 3 bases and the V segment lost 7 bases, leaving 9 bases of the junction unmatched. This chain's CDR3 is CASEYRTGGFYEQYF. Written as DNA, the CDR3 is TGTGCCAGCGAGTACCGGACAGGGGGCTTCTACGAGCAGTACTTC. The complete variable domain, with remaining parts taken from reference TRBV5-6 and TRBJ2-7, reads DAGVTQSPTHLIKTRGQQVTLRCSPKSGHDTVSWYQQALGQGPQFIFQYYEEEERQRGNFPDRFSGHQFPNYSSELNVNALLLGDSALYLCASEYRTGGFYEQYFGPGTRLTVT.

A few counts support this clone. The rearrangement links TRBV7-3 to TRBJ2-5, with TRBD1 as a possible D gene (7 bases). Germline V gene lookup returns CDR1 SGHTA and CDR2 FQGTGA. V lost 5 bases and J lost 5, with 21 bases in between. The CDR3 spans 16 residues. The CDR3 bases are TGTGCCAGCAGCCCACCCAATTCAGGGGGGCAGGAGACCCAGTACTTC. Translation: CASSPPNSGGQETQYF. Complete variable domain (other parts from reference TRBV7-3 and TRBJ2-5): GAGVSQTPSNKVTEKGKYVELRCDPISGHTALYWYRQSLGQGPEFLIYFQGTGAADDSGLPNDRFFAVRPEGSVSTLKIQRTERGDSAVYLCASSPPNSGGQETQYFGPGTRLLVL.

This clone was recorded a few times. Within the sample, other DNA sequences also encode this same CDR3. V is TRBV6-1 and J is TRBJ1-2; 7 bases are a match to TRBD1. Germline CDR1 MNHNS, CDR2 SASEGT. The length of the CDR3 is 15 residues. V lost 5 bases and J lost 5; bases outside the gene matches: 11. For the CDR3, the DNA is TGTGCCAGCAGTTCTACAGGGGAAAGTGCGTATGGCTACACCTTC. Translating it yields CASSSTGESAYGYTF.

The CDR3 bases are TGTGCCAGCAGTTTCAGGACAGGGCAAGATCAGCCCCAGCATTTT. This translates into CASSFRTGQDQPQHF. The chain combines TRBV27 with TRBJ1-5; 8 bases fit TRBD1. Germline V lookup: CDR1 MNHEY, CDR2 SMNVEV (reference sequence). The CDR3 is 15 residues long. V shed 3 bases and J 5 bases; nucleotides not matched to a gene: 6.

This clone was seen a few times. The genes are TRBV6-6 and TRBJ2-5; maybe TRBD1 (5 bases). The CDR3 extends over 16 amino acids. Germline CDR1 reads MNHNY; CDR2 reads SVGAGI (reference sequence). Trimming pared 2 bases from V and 2 bases from J, leaving 15 bases between. CDR3 in amino acids: CASSYRRVAGQETQYF. DNA of the CDR3: TGTGCCAGCAGTTACCGAAGGGTAGCAGGGCAAGAGACCCAGTACTTC.

Concerning this clone: Other DNA sequences in the same sample also yield this CDR3. This chain joins TRBV4-2 and TRBJ2-3; 7 positions match TRBD1. J gave up 6 bases and V 8 bases, and 17 bases lay outside the gene matches. The germline V gene has CDR1 LGHNA and CDR2 YNFKEQ. This CDR3 is 16 amino acids long. CDR3 sequence reads: CASAFQTGLSRDTQYF. Here the CDR3 DNA reads TGTGCCAGCGCTTTCCAGACAGGGCTATCCAGGGATACGCAGTATTTT.

The rearrangement uses TRBV7-3 and TRBJ1-1; 7 bases are a match to TRBD1. Trimming at V came to 5 bases and at J to 4 bases, leaving 4 bases not matched to a gene. The CDR3 extends over 13 amino acids. Germline V gives CDR1 SGHTA, CDR2 FQGTGA. The CDR3, as DNA: TGTGCCAGCAGCCCAGGGGGTAGCACTGAAGCTTTCTTT. It is translated as CASSPGGSTEAFF.

The chain has TRBV18 and TRBJ2-4, with 7 bases matching TRBD1. This CDR3 contains 15 residues. The V gene end was trimmed by 1 base and the J gene end by 8 bases; junction bases not matched to a gene: 8. Per the germline V gene, CDR1 is KGHSH and CDR2 is LQKENI. The CDR3 reads CASSPQDRVVDIQYF. The CDR3 nucleotides read TGTGCCAGCTCACCACAAGACAGGGTTGTGGACATTCAGTACTTC.

The V gene is TRBV9, the J gene TRBJ2-2; 8 bases are a match to TRBD2. Germline CDR1 SGDLS, CDR2 YYNGEE. Trimming took 4 bases from V and 13 from J; bases not matched to a gene: 15. The CDR3 spans 15 residues. The CDR3 nucleotides are TGTGCCAGCAGCCCTCGGTGGGGTAGCGGGAATCTGCTGTTTTTT. Translating gives CASSPRWGSGNLLFF.

This chain joins TRBV19 and TRBJ2-3; 7 nucleotides align to TRBD1. The CDR3 totals 16 residues. CDR1 LNHDA and CDR2 SQIVND come from the germline V gene (reference sequence). V was pared by 3 bases and J by 0 bases, with 6 bases of the junction left unmatched. The CDR3 DNA sequence: TGTGCCAGTAGTATCGGGACAGTCGCTAGCACAGATACGCAGTATTTT. Translation: CASSIGTVASTDTQYF.

As for this clone: Compared with germline, one end of the junction differs, possibly owing to a read error. The rearrangement joins TRBV7-8 to TRBJ2-5; 10 bases align to TRBD2. CDR1 is SGHVS, CDR2 FQNEAQ, per germline. CDR3 length equals 18 residues. The CDR3 loop is CASSLGPSGSWVGEPQYF. CDR3 DNA sequence: TGTGCCAGCAGCTTAGGCCCTAGCGGGAGCTGGGTTGGAGAGCCCCAGTACTTC.

This clone occurred a few times. The chain employs TRBV14 and TRBJ2-7; possible D gene TRBD1, 5 bases. This CDR3 region has 17 residues. Germline CDR1 is SGHDN and CDR2 is FVKESK. V lost 0 bases and J lost 0, with 15 bases in between. CDR3 nucleotide sequence: TGTGCCAGCAGCCAAGATCTGTCCCCAGGGTACTCCTACGAGCAGTACTTC. The encoded protein is CASSQDLSPGYSYEQYF.

This chain uses TRBV2 with TRBJ2-2; 8 bases align to TRBD1. V was clipped by 7 bases and J by 4 bases; unmatched bases: 8. CDR3 size: 15 residues. Germline V CDR1 and CDR2: SNHLY, FYNNEI. The CDR3 spells CASTKDRVGTGELFF. In nucleotides, the CDR3 is TGTGCCAGCACTAAGGACAGGGTAGGCACCGGGGAGCTGTTTTTT.

This clone came up once. V and J are TRBV11-2 and TRBJ2-7, with 8 bases fitting TRBD2. Germline CDR1 is SGHAT and CDR2 is FQNNGV. The length of the CDR3 is 15 residues. With 1 base clipped from V and 5 bases from J, the junction kept 7 bases outside the gene matches. CDR3 residues: CASSLVGREADEQYF. CDR3 DNA: TGTGCCAGCAGCTTAGTAGGGCGGGAGGCTGACGAGCAGTACTTC.

V is TRBV6-5 and J is TRBJ1-6; D is undetermined. Germline V gene sequence: CDR1 MNHEY, CDR2 SVGAGI. CDR3 length: 15 amino acids. V gave up 2 bases and J gave up 10 bases, with 15 bases separating them. The CDR3 sequence: CASSYDRTRGSPLHF. DNA for the CDR3: TGTGCCAGCAGTTACGACCGTACCCGGGGATCACCCCTCCACTTT.

This clone has just one count. This sequence joins TRBV5-8 and TRBJ1-2, with D tentatively TRBD1 (5 bases). The CDR3 is made up of 13 amino acids. Germline CDR1 is SGHTS and CDR2 is YDEGEE. Trimming cost V 4 bases and J 11 bases, with 18 bases left between them. The CDR3 DNA is TGTGCCAGCAGCGCGGGACGGGGAACGAGATACACCTTC. As protein: CASSAGRGTRYTF.

This clone was counted between two and nine times. The chain recombines TRBV15 with TRBJ2-2; D might be TRBD2 (5 bases). Germline V gene lookup returns CDR1 LNHNV and CDR2 YYDKDF (reference sequence). Trimming took 3 bases from V and 0 from J, leaving 5 bases between them. This CDR3 has 14 residues. CDR3 amino acids: CATSSGANTGELFF. CDR3 sequence (DNA): TGTGCCACCAGCAGCGGGGCGAACACCGGGGAGCTGTTTTTT.